This entry lists 2 T cell receptor beta chains sequenced from one sample in a study of cytomegalovirus exposure and HLA in healthy donors. Vbeta (60) and Jbeta (13) primers were used in the PCR. Sequencing used immunoSEQ multiplex PCR; TCRdb keeps in-frame clones, though not all of them. The sample includes about 84,000 clones, roughly 61% of them seen just once. The sequenced sample was PBMCs. These receptors all stem from a woman aged 40 to 50 in good health and CMV-seropositive.

The V gene is TRBV6-8, the J gene TRBJ2-2; 16 bases agree with TRBD2. V dropped 1 base and J dropped 5; count of bases not matched to a gene: 10. CDR1 is MNHGY, CDR2 SAAAGT, per germline. The CDR3 covers 20 residues. CDR3 nucleotide sequence: TGTGCCAGCAGTTACTATGACTGGGGGGGACTAGCGGGAGGGACCGGGGAGCTGTTTTTT. This encodes CASSYYDWGGLAGGTGELFF.

The chain employs TRBV29-1 and TRBJ2-5; 7 bases match TRBD1. J gave up 2 bases and V 8 bases, and 8 bases lay outside the gene matches. Germline loops: CDR1 SQVTM, CDR2 ANQGSEA. This CDR3 comprises 13 residues. This CDR3 reads CSIRGLGQETQYF. The CDR3 nucleotides are TGCAGCATTAGGGGGCTCGGGCAAGAGACCCAGTACTTC.